Sequencing of this TCR beta chain was carried out in a study of control samples from healthy donors and cancer patients. The data were produced by immunoSEQ multiplex PCR, yet TCRdb's version contains in-frame clones alone and is incomplete. This table has approximately 100,000 clones, 85% appearing once. The CDR3 covers 16 residues. The germline CDR1 and CDR2 sequences are SGHAT and FQNNGV. V gave up 5 bases and J gave up 3 bases, with 19 bases separating them. Sequences were obtained from blood. The chain is built from TRBV11-2 and TRBJ1-1; no reliable D call. The sequence was obtained from a woman aged 40 to 50 in good health. CDR3 in amino acids: CASSIPPRWLDTEAFF. The CDR3, as DNA: TGTGCCAGCAGCATACCTCCAAGGTGGTTGGACACTGAAGCTTTCTTT. Variable domain in full (rest from reference TRBV11-2 and TRBJ1-1): EAGVAQSPRYKIIEKRQSVAFWCNPISGHATLYWYQQILGQGPKLLIQFQNNGVVDDSQLPKDRFSAERLKGVDSTLKIQPAKLEDSAVYLCASSIPPRWLDTEAFFGQGTRLTVV.